Shown below are 17 T cell receptor beta chains from a single sample sequenced in a study of early T cells in non-severe SARS-CoV-2 infection. TCRdb recomputed calls from the 5' RACE reads with MiXCR, one row per CDR3 protein. The sample contains approximately 47,000 distinct CDR3 sequences, around 9.6% of which appear only once. The sample here was whole blood, taken at baseline. These receptors originate from an adult who was a healthcare worker with PCR-confirmed SARS-CoV-2 infection or an uninfected control (not recorded which).

CDR3 sequence reads: CASSWSSRIEAFF. As DNA, the CDR3 is TGTGCCAGCAGCTGGAGCTCACGAATTGAAGCTTTCTTT. This rearrangement joins TRBV7-9 to TRBJ1-1; D gene uncertain. This CDR3 comprises 13 residues. CDR1 and CDR2 from the germline V gene are SEHNR and FQNEAQ (reference sequence). Trimming stripped 4 bases from V and 7 bases from J, with 13 bases between.

The chain carries TRBV10-1 and TRBJ2-3; 7 bases match TRBD2. This CDR3 region has 12 residues. V was pared by 10 bases and J by 5 bases, with 6 bases of the junction left unmatched. Germline V gene lookup returns CDR1 WNHNN and CDR2 SYGVQD (reference sequence). The CDR3 DNA reads TGCGCCACCGCGGGGGATGGAGATACGCAGTATTTT. This encodes CATAGDGDTQYF.

The CDR3 nucleotides read TGTGCCAGTAGTATAGAACTAGCTGACTGGACCAGCTCTGGGGCCAACGTCCTGACTTTC. Its translation is CASSIELADWTSSGANVLTF. This chain links TRBV19 with TRBJ2-6; tentative D call: TRBD2 (6 bases). Trimming removed 0 bases at V and 0 bases at J, with 18 bases between. Looked up from germline, CDR1 is LNHDA and CDR2 is SQIVND (reference sequence). This CDR3 comprises 20 residues.

This clonotype was found many times. The V and J genes are TRBV20-1 and TRBJ1-1; D gene uncertain. V was trimmed by 5 bases and J by 4 bases, leaving 11 bases between them. The CDR3 totals 12 residues. Germline CDR1 reads DFQATT; CDR2 reads SNEGSKA (reference sequence). The CDR3 here is CSASQRGTEAFF. For the CDR3, the DNA is TGCAGTGCTTCACAACGGGGCACTGAAGCTTTCTTT.

This clonotype was observed at least ten times. The gene calls are TRBV2 and TRBJ2-1; 9 bases align to TRBD1. The CDR3 has 15 residues. Germline-derived CDR1 and CDR2 are SNHLY and FYNNEI. J was trimmed by 7 bases and V by 1 base; bases with no gene match: 5. CDR3 in DNA: TGTGCCAGCAGTGAAGACCGGGACAGGGTGAATGAGCAGTTCTTC. Amino acid sequence: CASSEDRDRVNEQFF. The full variable domain, rest sourced from reference TRBV2 and TRBJ2-1, is EPEVTQTPSHQVTQMGQEVILRCVPISNHLYFYWYRQILGQKVEFLVSFYNNEISEKSEIFDDQFSVERPDGSNFTLKIRSTKLEDSAMYFCASSEDRDRVNEQFFGPGTRLTVL.

This clonotype has at least ten counts. The V call is TRBV7-2, the J call TRBJ2-7; weak D call: TRBD1 (6 bases). CDR3 length: 16 amino acids. Germline loops: CDR1 SGHTA, CDR2 FQGNSA. V dropped 5 bases and J dropped 6 bases, with 23 bases sitting between them. The CDR3 sequence: CASSPLSGVLFGEQYF. In nucleotides, the CDR3 is TGTGCCAGCAGCCCCCTCTCAGGGGTATTGTTTGGCGAGCAGTACTTC.

The chain employs TRBV6-2 or TRBV6-3 and TRBJ2-5; tentative D call: TRBD1 (5 bases). This CDR3 spans 15 amino acids. Per germline, CDR1 MNHEY and CDR2 SVGEGT. The V end was cut by 5 bases, the J end by 5 bases, with 18 bases between. CDR3 nucleotide sequence: TGTGCCAGCAGTCAGGGAAGATTAGACGTGGAGACCCAGTACTTC. Protein sequence: CASSQGRLDVETQYF.

At least ten counts were recorded for this clonotype. The V call is TRBV5-1, the J call TRBJ1-2; possibly TRBD1 for D (5 bases). CDR3 length: 15 residues. Germline V gene sequence: CDR1 SGHRS, CDR2 YFSETQ. Deletions cut 4 bases from V and 7 bases from J, with 20 bases between. CDR3 protein: CASSPRDGGSSGYTF. In nucleotides, the CDR3 is TGCGCCAGCAGCCCACGGGACGGAGGATCCTCTGGCTACACCTTC.

This clonotype was detected only a few times. The chain employs TRBV11-2 and TRBJ1-2; possibly TRBD1 for D (6 bases). The CDR3 is made up of 14 amino acids. Germline V lookup: CDR1 SGHAT, CDR2 FQNNGV. V lost 5 bases to trimming and J lost 6 bases, with 16 bases between them. The CDR3 coding sequence is TGTGCCAGCAGCGGTTGGGACACCACGCATGGCTACACCTTC. Translated, it gives CASSGWDTTHGYTF. Full variable domain (remainder filled in from reference TRBV11-2 and TRBJ1-2): EAGVAQSPRYKIIEKRQSVAFWCNPISGHATLYWYQQILGQGPKLLIQFQNNGVVDDSQLPKDRFSAERLKGVDSTLKIQPAKLEDSAVYLCASSGWDTTHGYTFGSGTRLTVV.

There are many counts of this clonotype. The V gene is TRBV20-1, the J gene TRBJ2-3; TRBD1 matches at 8 bases. The trim removed 3 bases at V and 6 bases at J, leaving 14 bases unmatched. The CDR3 has 16 amino acids. Germline lookup yields CDR1 DFQATT and CDR2 SNEGSKA (reference sequence). The DNA of the CDR3 is TGCAGTGCTAGTAGTATGGGGCAGGGGGCTTTGGATACGCAGTATTTT. Encoded protein: CSASSMGQGALDTQYF.

The sample holds a few counts of this clonotype. The chain has TRBV12-3 or TRBV12-4 and TRBJ1-1, with D perhaps TRBD1 (6 bases). The CDR3 is 12 amino acids. V was pared by 5 bases and J by 9 bases, with 13 bases between. The CDR3 DNA reads as TGTGCCAGCAGTAACTTTCAGGGGAAAGCTTTCTTT. Amino acids: CASSNFQGKAFF.

This clonotype showed up just a few times. The J gene is TRBJ2-3, the V gene TRBV7-9, with 10 positions matching TRBD2. Unmatched junction bases numbered 6, after V lost 4 bases and J lost 2 bases. This CDR3 region has 16 residues. CDR1 is SEHNR and CDR2 is FQNEAQ in the germline V gene (reference sequence). The CDR3 region has the DNA TGTGCCAGCAGCTCCATTAGCGGGAGGCCCACAGATACGCAGTATTTT. As protein: CASSSISGRPTDTQYF. The full variable domain, completed using reference TRBV7-9 and TRBJ2-3, is DTGVSQNPRHKITKRGQNVTFRCDPISEHNRLYWYRQTLGQGPEFLTYFQNEAQLEKSRLLSDRFSAERPKGSFSTLEIQRTEQGDSAMYLCASSSISGRPTDTQYFGPGTRLTVL.

This clonotype was counted between two and nine times. V and J are TRBV5-6 and TRBJ2-3; 8 bases match TRBD2. V dropped 1 base and J dropped 2; count of bases not matched to a gene: 9. The length of the CDR3 is 17 residues. Germline CDR1 and CDR2: SGHDT and YYEEEE. Here the CDR3 reads CASSLYELAEITDTQYF. The CDR3 DNA reads TGTGCCAGCAGCTTGTACGAACTAGCGGAGATCACAGATACGCAGTATTTT.

This clonotype turned up a few times. J is TRBJ1-5 and V is TRBV5-1; 8 bases are shared with TRBD1. The CDR3 consists of 15 residues. J was trimmed by 0 bases and V by 4 bases; bases with no gene match: 3. Germline V gives CDR1 SGHRS, CDR2 YFSETQ. CDR3 in DNA: TGCGCCAGCAGCCAAGGGACAGGTAGCAATCAGCCCCAGCATTTT. As protein: CASSQGTGSNQPQHF.

At least ten counts were recorded for this clonotype. The genes are TRBV6-1 and TRBJ1-3; 10 positions match TRBD1. V gave up 4 bases and J gave up 4 bases; unmatched junction bases: 7. The germline gives CDR1 MNHNS, CDR2 SASEGT. The CDR3 consists of 16 residues. The chain's CDR3 is CASSARQGAGGNTIYF. CDR3 nucleotide sequence: TGTGCCAGCAGTGCCAGACAGGGGGCGGGCGGAAACACCATATATTTT.

Only a few counts were recorded for this clonotype. The chain has TRBV3-1 and TRBJ2-2; D is ambiguous. The germline gives CDR1 LGHDT, CDR2 YNNKEL (reference sequence). Trimming removed 1 base at V and 0 bases at J, with 9 bases between. CDR3 size: 16 residues. CDR3 sequence: CASSQVAAANTGELFF. The CDR3 DNA is TGTGCCAGCAGCCAAGTTGCCGCGGCGAACACCGGGGAGCTGTTTTTT.

The genes are TRBV29-1 and TRBJ2-3; possibly TRBD1 or TRBD2 for D (6 bases each). The V end was cut by 6 bases, the J end by 1 base, with 11 bases between. The CDR3 extends over 13 amino acids. Looked up from germline, CDR1 is SQVTM and CDR2 is ANQGSEA. The CDR3 DNA reads TGCAGCGTACGAAGGGGGGGCACAGATACGCAGTATTTT. As protein: CSVRRGGTDTQYF.